The present entry profiles one T cell receptor beta chain with its context. The data are from a study of blood T cell repertoires in COVID-19. Overall study: The origin of the acute and convalescent COVID-19 samples was the United States, Italy and Spain. The analysed material was cDNA or gDNA that came from T cells, B-cell-depleted T cells, or PBMCs.

In the original processing: Quantification of nucleated cells was approximated via reference gene primer amplification. Profiling relied on immunoSEQ multiplex PCR, and the TCRdb table lists in-frame clones only, not all of them. D and trimming were read from the DNA, whereas the V and J calls and clone size are those reported in that table. This repertoire shows about 100,000 clones, about 91% found once; its top ten account for roughly 5%. Trimming took off 3 bases at V and 0 bases at J, with 15 bases between the two ends. CDR1 SQVTM and CDR2 ANQGSEA come from the germline V gene. This CDR3 has 15 amino acids.

V is TRBV29-1 and J is TRBJ2-7; TRBD2 might be the D (6 bases). Sequences were obtained from peripheral blood. The TCR sequence derives from a human donor in a cohort sampled during active COVID-19. CDR3 in amino acids: CSVDEGLTSSYEQYF. CDR3 nucleotides: TGCAGCGTTGATGAGGGACTGACCAGCTCCTACGAGCAGTACTTC.